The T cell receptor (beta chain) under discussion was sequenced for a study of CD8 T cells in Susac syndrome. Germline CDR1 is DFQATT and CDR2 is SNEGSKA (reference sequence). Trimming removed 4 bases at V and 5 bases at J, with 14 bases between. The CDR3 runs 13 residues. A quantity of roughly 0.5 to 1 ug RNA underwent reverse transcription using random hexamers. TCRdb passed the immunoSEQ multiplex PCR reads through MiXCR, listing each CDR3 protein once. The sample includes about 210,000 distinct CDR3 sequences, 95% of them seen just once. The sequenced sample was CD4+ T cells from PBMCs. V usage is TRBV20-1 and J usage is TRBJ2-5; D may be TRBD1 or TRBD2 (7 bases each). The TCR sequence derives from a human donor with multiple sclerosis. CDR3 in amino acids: CSAKWGGQETQYF. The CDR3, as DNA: TGCAGTGCTAAATGGGGGGGACAGGAGACCCAGTACTTC.